This T cell receptor (beta chain) was sequenced in a study of CD8 T cells in ankylosing spondylitis. The CDR3 extends over 15 amino acids. CDR1 and CDR2 from the germline V gene are SGHTA and FQGNSA. J was trimmed by 5 bases and V by 4 bases; bases with no gene match: 10. With regard to this clonotype: Its antigen is not identified.

Quantitative barcoded 5'-RACE was used to prepare TCR beta libraries. TCRdb ran MiXCR on the 5' RACE reads and lists one entry per CDR3 protein. The table has about 450,000 distinct CDR3 sequences, 25% to 30% seen once. Overall study findings and caveats: Seemingly characteristic of ankylosing spondylitis blood was a TCR beta motif consisting of about 8 highly homologous variants. Some motif variants had been reported before (in reactive arthritis synovial fluid and blood).

The chain uses TRBV7-2 and TRBJ2-5; 7 bases map to TRBD1. The source of this sequence is a male donor with ankylosing spondylitis. Sequencing was performed on blood, either unsorted or a sorted T cell fraction (not recorded which). The DNA for the CDR3 is TGTGCCAGCAGCTCCTGGACAGGCCGGGGCGAGACCCAGTACTTC. Translated: CASSSWTGRGETQYF.